Described below is a single T cell receptor (beta chain) sequence and its context. Its antigen is as yet unknown. This same CDR3 is encoded by further DNA sequences in the sample. The data stem from a study of beta chain features in type 1 diabetes. General observations from the study: TCRB CDR3s were moderately but significantly shorter in Type 1 diabetes patients in all four CD4+ subsets. Lower insertion and higher deletion counts appeared at VDJ junctions in type 1 diabetes patients.

The CDR3 extends over 12 amino acids. Germline assignment: CDR1 MNHEY and CDR2 SVGAGI. V lost 6 bases to trimming and J lost 0 bases, with 4 bases between them. Researchers reported sorting CD4+ naive, central memory, regulatory and stem cell-like memory cells via CD45RO/CCR7/CD25/CD127/CD95/CD27. Sequencing targeted expressed TCRB transcripts, as all isolated RNA had been reverse transcribed. Sequencing was performed with immunoSEQ multiplex PCR; in TCRdb, only in-frame clones are kept and a portion is missing. The table has hundreds of thousands of clones, 15% to 18% seen once. The sample comprised naive CD4+ T cells from blood. The chain has TRBV6-5 and TRBJ2-3; D not certain. This sequence originates from a man aged 18 to 35 in good health. CDR3 residues: CASSQSTDTQYF. CDR3 in DNA: TGTGCCAGCAGCCAGAGCACAGATACGCAGTATTTT.